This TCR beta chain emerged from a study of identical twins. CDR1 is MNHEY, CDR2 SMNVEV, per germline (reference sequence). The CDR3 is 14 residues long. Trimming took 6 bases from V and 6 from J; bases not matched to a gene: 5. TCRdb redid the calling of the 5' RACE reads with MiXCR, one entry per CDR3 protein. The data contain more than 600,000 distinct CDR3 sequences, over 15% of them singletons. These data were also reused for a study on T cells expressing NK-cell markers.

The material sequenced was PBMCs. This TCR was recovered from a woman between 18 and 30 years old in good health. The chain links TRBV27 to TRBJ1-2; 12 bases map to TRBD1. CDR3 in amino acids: CASSWDRGLNGYTF. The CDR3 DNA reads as TGTGCCAGCAGCTGGGACAGGGGGCTGAATGGCTACACCTTC.